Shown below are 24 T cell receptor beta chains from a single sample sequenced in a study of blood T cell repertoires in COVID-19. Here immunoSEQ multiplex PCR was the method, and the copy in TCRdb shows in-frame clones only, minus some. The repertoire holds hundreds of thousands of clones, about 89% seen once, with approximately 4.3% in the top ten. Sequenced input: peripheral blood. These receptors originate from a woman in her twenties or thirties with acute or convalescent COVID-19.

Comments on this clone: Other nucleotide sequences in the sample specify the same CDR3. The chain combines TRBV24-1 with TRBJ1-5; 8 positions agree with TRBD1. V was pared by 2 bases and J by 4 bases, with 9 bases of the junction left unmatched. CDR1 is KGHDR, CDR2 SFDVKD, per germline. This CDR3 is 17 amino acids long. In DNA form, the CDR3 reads TGTGCCACCAGTGATTCTCGGACAGGGCCATTTAATCAGCCCCAGCATTTT. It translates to CATSDSRTGPFNQPQHF.

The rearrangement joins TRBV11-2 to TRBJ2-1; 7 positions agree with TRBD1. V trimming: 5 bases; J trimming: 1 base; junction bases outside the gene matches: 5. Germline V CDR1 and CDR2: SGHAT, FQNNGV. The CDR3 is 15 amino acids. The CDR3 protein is CASSRQTGSYNEQFF. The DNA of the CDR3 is TGTGCCAGCAGCCGTCAGACAGGGTCCTACAATGAGCAGTTCTTC.

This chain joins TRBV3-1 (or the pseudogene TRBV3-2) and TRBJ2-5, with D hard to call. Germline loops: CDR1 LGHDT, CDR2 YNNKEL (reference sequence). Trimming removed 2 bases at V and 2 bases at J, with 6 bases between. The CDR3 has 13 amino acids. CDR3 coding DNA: TGTGCCAGCAGCCAATGGCGGCAAGAGACCCAGTACTTC. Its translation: CASSQWRQETQYF.

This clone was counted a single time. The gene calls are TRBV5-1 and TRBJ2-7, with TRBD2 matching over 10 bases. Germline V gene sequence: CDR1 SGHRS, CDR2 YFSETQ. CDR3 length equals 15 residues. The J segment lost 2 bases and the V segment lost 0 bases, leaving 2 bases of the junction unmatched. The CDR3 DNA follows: TGCGCCAGCAGCTTGGCCGGGACTAGCGCCTACGAGCAGTACTTC. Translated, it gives CASSLAGTSAYEQYF.

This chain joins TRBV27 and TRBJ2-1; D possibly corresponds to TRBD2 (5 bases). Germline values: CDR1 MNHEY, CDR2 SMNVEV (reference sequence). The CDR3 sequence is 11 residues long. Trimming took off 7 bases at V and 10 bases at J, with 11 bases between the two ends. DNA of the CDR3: TGTGCCAGCACCACACGGGGAGAGCAGTTCTTC. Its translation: CASTTRGEQFF.

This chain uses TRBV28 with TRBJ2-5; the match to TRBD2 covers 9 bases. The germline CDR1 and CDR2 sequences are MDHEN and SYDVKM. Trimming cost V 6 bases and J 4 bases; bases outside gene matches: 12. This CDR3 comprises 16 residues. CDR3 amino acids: CASSFQRGVFAETQYF. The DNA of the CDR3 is TGTGCCAGCAGCTTCCAGCGGGGGGTTTTTGCAGAGACCCAGTACTTC.

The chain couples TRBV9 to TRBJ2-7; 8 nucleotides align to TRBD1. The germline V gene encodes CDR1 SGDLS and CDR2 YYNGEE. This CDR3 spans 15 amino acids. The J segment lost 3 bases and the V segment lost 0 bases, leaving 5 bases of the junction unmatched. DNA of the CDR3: TGTGCCAGCAGCGTAGGGGCAGGGGGCGGCTACGAGCAGTACTTC. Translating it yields CASSVGAGGGYEQYF.

The CDR3 nucleotides are TGTGCCAGCAGCCGGGACACTATCACCAATTCACCCCTCCACTTT. Translation gives CASSRDTITNSPLHF. V gene TRBV3-1 (or the pseudogene TRBV3-2) combines with J gene TRBJ1-6; D perhaps matches TRBD1 (6 bases). V gave up 4 bases and J gave up 7 bases, with 14 bases separating them. The CDR3 length is 15 residues. Looked up from germline, CDR1 is LGHDT and CDR2 is YNNKEL (reference sequence).

In nucleotides, the CDR3 is TGTGCCACCAGTGATTTTGCCGCCTCAGGTGAGCAGTTCTTC. It is translated as CATSDFAASGEQFF. The chain is built from TRBV24-1 and TRBJ2-1, with D hard to call. The CDR3 is 14 amino acids. Trimming removed 1 base from V and 9 bases from J, with 12 bases in between. The germline V gene encodes CDR1 KGHDR and CDR2 SFDVKD.

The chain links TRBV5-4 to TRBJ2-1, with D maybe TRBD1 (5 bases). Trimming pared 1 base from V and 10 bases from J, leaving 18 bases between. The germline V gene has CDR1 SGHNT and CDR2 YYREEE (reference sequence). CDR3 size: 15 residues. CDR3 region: CASSLLATAPVEQFF. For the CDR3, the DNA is TGTGCCAGCAGCTTGCTTGCGACAGCCCCCGTGGAGCAGTTCTTC.

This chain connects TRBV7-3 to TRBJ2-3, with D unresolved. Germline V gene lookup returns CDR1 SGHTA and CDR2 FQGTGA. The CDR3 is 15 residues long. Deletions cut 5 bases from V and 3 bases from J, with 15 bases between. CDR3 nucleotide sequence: TGTGCCAGCAGCCATTACACCCTAGGAACAGATACGCAGTATTTT. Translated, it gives CASSHYTLGTDTQYF.

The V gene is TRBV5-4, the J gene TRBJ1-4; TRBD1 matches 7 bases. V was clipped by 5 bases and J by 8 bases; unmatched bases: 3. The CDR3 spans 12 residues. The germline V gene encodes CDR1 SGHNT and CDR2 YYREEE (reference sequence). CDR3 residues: CASSAGGEKLFF. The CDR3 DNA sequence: TGTGCCAGCAGTGCAGGGGGGGAAAAACTGTTTTTT.

The CDR3 loop reads CASSPPGGDLNTQYF. DNA for the CDR3: TGTGCCAGCTCACCACCGGGCGGGGATTTGAATACGCAGTATTTT. The gene calls are TRBV18 and TRBJ2-3; D is possibly TRBD2 (6 bases). Trimming removed 0 bases from V and 7 bases from J, with 14 bases in between. The germline CDR1 and CDR2 sequences are KGHSH and LQKENI. The CDR3 is 15 amino acids.

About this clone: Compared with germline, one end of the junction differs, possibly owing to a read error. The CDR3 DNA reads as TGTGCCAGCAGCTTAACCGGGACAGAATATGACTACACCTTC. The encoded protein is CASSLTGTEYDYTF. This rearrangement joins TRBV11-2 to TRBJ1-2, with TRBD1 identical over 7 bases. This CDR3 spans 14 amino acids. Germline assignment: CDR1 SGHAT and CDR2 FQNNGV.

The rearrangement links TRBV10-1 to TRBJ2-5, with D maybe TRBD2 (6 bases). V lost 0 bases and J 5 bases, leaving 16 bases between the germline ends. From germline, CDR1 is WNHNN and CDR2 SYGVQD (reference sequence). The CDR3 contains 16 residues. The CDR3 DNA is TGCGCCAGCAGTGAGTCGGCAGGGAGGATTGTGGAGACCCAGTACTTC. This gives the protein CASSESAGRIVETQYF.

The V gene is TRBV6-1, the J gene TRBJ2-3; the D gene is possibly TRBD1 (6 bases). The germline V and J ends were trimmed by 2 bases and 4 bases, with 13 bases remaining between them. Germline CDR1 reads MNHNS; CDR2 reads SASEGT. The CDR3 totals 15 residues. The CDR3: CASSERVTGSDTQYF. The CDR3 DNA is TGTGCCAGCAGTGAAAGGGTTACAGGGTCAGATACGCAGTATTTT.

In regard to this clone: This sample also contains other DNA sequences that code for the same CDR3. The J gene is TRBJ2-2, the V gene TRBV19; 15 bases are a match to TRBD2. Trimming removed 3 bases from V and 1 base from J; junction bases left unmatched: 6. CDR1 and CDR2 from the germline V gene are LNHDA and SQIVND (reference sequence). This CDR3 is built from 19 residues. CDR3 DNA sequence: TGTGCCAGTAGTATCGTGGGACTAGCGGGGGGTCTGAACACCGGGGAGCTGTTTTTT. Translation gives CASSIVGLAGGLNTGELFF.

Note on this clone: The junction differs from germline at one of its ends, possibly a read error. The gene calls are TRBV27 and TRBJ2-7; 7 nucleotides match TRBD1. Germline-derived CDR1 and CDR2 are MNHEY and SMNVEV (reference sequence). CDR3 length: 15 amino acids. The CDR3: CASSSTGAFSNEQYF. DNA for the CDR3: TGTGCCAGCAGCTCTACAGGGGCTTTCTCCAACGAGCAGTACTTC.

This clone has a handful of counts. In DNA form, the CDR3 reads TGCGCCAGCAGAAGGGACACTCTCAGCTCTGGGGCCAACGTCCTGACTTTC. As protein: CASRRDTLSSGANVLTF. This sequence joins TRBV5-1 and TRBJ2-6; perhaps TRBD1 as D (6 bases). Trimming took off 5 bases at V and 0 bases at J, with 15 bases between the two ends. CDR1 SGHRS and CDR2 YFSETQ come from the germline V gene. The CDR3 covers 17 residues. Together with reference TRBV5-1 and TRBJ2-6, the CDR3 gives the full variable domain: KAGVTQTPRYLIKTRGQQVTLSCSPISGHRSVSWYQQTPGQGLQFLFEYFSETQRNKGNFPGRFSGRQFSNSRSEMNVSTLELGDSALYLCASRRDTLSSGANVLTFGAGSRLTVL.

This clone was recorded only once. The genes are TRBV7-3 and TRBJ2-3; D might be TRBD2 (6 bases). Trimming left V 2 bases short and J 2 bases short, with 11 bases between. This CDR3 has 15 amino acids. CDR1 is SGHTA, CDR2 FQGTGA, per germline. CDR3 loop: CASSLDGGTTDTQYF. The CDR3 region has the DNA TGTGCCAGCAGCTTAGACGGGGGAACCACAGATACGCAGTATTTT.

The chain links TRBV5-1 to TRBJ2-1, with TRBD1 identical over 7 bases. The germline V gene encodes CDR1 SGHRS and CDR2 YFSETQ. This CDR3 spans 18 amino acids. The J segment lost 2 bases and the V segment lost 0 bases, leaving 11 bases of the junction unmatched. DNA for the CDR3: TGCGCCAGCAGCTTGGCCGCTGGTGGGACAGCCACCTACAATGAGCAGTTCTTC. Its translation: CASSLAAGGTATYNEQFF.

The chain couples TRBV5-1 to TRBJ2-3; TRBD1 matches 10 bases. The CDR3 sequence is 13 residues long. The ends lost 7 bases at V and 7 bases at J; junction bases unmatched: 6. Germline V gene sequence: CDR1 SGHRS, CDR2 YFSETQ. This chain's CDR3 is CASRTGGSYTQYF. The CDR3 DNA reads TGCGCCAGCCGGACAGGGGGTTCGTATACGCAGTATTTT.

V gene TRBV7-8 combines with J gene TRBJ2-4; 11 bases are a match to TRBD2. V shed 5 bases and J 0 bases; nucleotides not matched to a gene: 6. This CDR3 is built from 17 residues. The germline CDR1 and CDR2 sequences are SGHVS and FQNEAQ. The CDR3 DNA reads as TGTGCCAGCAGCCATACTAGCGGGGGCGCAGCCAAAAACATTCAGTACTTC. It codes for CASSHTSGGAAKNIQYF.

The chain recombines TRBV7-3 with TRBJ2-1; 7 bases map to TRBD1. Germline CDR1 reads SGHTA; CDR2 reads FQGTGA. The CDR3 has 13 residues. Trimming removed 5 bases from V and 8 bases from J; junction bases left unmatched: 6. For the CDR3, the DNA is TGTGCCAGCAGCCGACAGGGCGCAGATGAGCAGTTCTTC. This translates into CASSRQGADEQFF.